What follows describes a single TCR beta chain. Its specificity is not known. V dropped 2 bases and J dropped 2; count of bases not matched to a gene: 3. This CDR3 is 15 amino acids long. Per germline, CDR1 SGDLS and CDR2 YYNGEE. This entry comes from a study of cytomegalovirus exposure and HLA in healthy donors. Study-wide points: Researchers catalogued over 150 TCR beta chains as cytomegalovirus-associated. According to a later analysis, TCR clusters from the first cohort tended to co-occur in the 120 or so validation repertoires. Reports credit the classifier with highly specific, highly sensitive diagnosis of cytomegalovirus status.

TCRdb keeps only in-frame clones here, not all; method: immunoSEQ multiplex PCR. This table has about 330,000 clones, approximately 90% appearing once. This TCR was sampled from a woman aged 25 to 39 in good health and CMV-seropositive. The sequenced sample was PBMCs. The gene calls are TRBV9 and TRBJ2-1, with 8 bases identical to TRBD1. CDR3 loop: CASSVGTGPYNEQFF. The CDR3 bases are TGTGCCAGCAGCGTCGGGACAGGACCCTACAATGAGCAGTTCTTC.